This T cell receptor (beta chain) derives from a study of CD8+ T cells in alopecia areata. Whole-study context: Severity was scored as percentage of affected scalp area in treated patients. Study-wide results and caveats: Normal-skin resident alphabeta T cells also appear among scalp sample sequences.

Germline CDR1 is SGDLS and CDR2 is YYNGEE. This CDR3 region has 14 residues. With 0 bases removed from V and 2 bases from J, the gap between germline ends came to 5 bases. Extraction of RNA preceded its reverse transcription into cDNA, which served as the sequencing template. Assay used: immunoSEQ multiplex PCR; TCRdb lists only in-frame clones, some missing. This sample has fewer than 250,000 clones, with more than 30% found just once. As concerns this clone: Its target is not known.

Stated treatment: oral pan-JAK inhibitor, 5-10 mg twice daily. Researchers took lesional scalp punch biopsies and peripheral blood from people who were alopecia areata patients. V gene TRBV9 combines with J gene TRBJ2-2; D is ambiguous. Sequencing was performed on CD4+ T cells sorted from blood, taken at approximately week 30, from a patient treated with tofacitinib. This TCR came from a human donor with alopecia areata. CDR3 residues: CASSVARNTGELFF. The CDR3 DNA sequence: TGTGCCAGCAGCGTAGCCAGAAACACCGGGGAGCTGTTTTTT.